Shown below are 2 T cell receptor beta chains from a single sample sequenced in a study of blood T cell repertoires in COVID-19. TCRdb's table, derived via immunoSEQ multiplex PCR, lists solely in-frame clones and lacks some. The data contain around 320,000 clones, roughly 90% of them singletons. The sequencing sample was made of PBMCs or T cells enriched from blood (not recorded which). The source of these receptors is a woman aged 45 to 65 who had been exposed to COVID-19.

The chain joins TRBV10-1 to TRBJ1-2; 7 nucleotides align to TRBD1. The CDR3 runs to 15 residues. CDR1 is WNHNN and CDR2 is SYGVQD in the germline V gene (reference sequence). Trimming took 3 bases from V and 7 from J; bases not matched to a gene: 11. Written as DNA, the CDR3 is TGCGCCAGCAGTGAACGTGACAGGGTCCTCTGTGGCTACACCTTC. It specifies CASSERDRVLCGYTF.

This clone was found once. The rearrangement joins TRBV14 to TRBJ2-5; D gene ambiguous. This CDR3 region has 14 residues. Germline values: CDR1 SGHDN, CDR2 FVKESK. Trimming took off 0 bases at V and 7 bases at J, with 12 bases between the two ends. CDR3 residues: CASSQESRSATQYF. As DNA, the CDR3 is TGTGCCAGCAGCCAAGAGTCGAGGTCGGCGACCCAGTACTTC.